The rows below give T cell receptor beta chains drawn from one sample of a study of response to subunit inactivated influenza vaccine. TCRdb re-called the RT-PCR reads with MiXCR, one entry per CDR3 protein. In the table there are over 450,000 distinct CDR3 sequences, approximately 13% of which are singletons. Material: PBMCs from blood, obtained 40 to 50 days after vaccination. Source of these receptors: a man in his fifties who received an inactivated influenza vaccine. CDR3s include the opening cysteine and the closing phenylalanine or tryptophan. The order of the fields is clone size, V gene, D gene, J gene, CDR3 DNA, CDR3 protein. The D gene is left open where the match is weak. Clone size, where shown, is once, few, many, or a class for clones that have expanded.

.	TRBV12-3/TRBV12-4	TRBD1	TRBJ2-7	TGTGCCAGCAGTTTGCGGGACAGGGGGCGAGGCCTCCCCTACGAGCAGTACTTC	CASSLRDRGRGLPYEQYF
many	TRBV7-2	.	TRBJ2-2	TGTGCCAGCAGCTTAGCGGAGGGAAACACCGGGGAGCTGTTTTTT	CASSLAEGNTGELFF
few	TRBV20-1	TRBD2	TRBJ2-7	TGCAGTGCTAGAGATCCGGCTAGCGGCTACTACGAGCAGTACTTC	CSARDPASGYYEQYF
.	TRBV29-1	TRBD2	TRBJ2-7	TGCAGCGTAGCCGGGACTAGCGATGCCGCCTACGAGCAGTACTTC	CSVAGTSDAAYEQYF
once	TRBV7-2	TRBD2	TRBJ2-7	TGTGCCAGCAGCTTAGTAGGTAGCGGGGGGTACGAGCAGTACTTC	CASSLVGSGGYEQYF
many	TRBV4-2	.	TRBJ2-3	TGTGCCAGCAGCCACCGCCAAGTATCCGCAGCAGATACGCAGTATTTT	CASSHRQVSAADTQYF
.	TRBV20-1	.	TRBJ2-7	TGCAGTGCTAGAGAGGGGAGATACGAGCAGTACTTC	CSAREGRYEQYF
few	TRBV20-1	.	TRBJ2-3	TGCAGTGCTAGAAGACTCCAGCGGGCCGGCACAGATACGCAGTATTTT	CSARRLQRAGTDTQYF
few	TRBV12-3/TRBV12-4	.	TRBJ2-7	TGTGCCAGCAGTTTAGCGCAACAAGGGCGGCACGAGCAGTACTTC	CASSLAQQGRHEQYF
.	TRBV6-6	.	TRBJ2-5	TGTGCCAGCAGACTACCAAGCCAAGAGACCCAGTACTTC	CASRLPSQETQYF
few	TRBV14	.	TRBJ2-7	TGTGCCAGCAGCCAACATCGCTACGAGCAGTACTTC	CASSQHRYEQYF
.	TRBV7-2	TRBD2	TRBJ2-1	TGTGCCAGCAGCGCTAGCGGGAGGGGCTACAATGAGCAGTTCTTC	CASSASGRGYNEQFF
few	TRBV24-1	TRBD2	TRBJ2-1	TGTGCCACCAGTGATTTCCTAGCGGGGGGCCCTCCGAATGAGCAGTTCTTC	CATSDFLAGGPPNEQFF
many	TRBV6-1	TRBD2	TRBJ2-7	TGTGCCAGCAGCCTGGGACTAGCGGGAGGTACCGCCTACGAGCAGTACTTC	CASSLGLAGGTAYEQYF
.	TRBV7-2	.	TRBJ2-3	TGTGCCAGCAGCTCCAGCGGCATTAGCACAGATACGCAGTATTTT	CASSSSGISTDTQYF
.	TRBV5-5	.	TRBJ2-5	TGTGCCAGCAGCTTGGCTAGCAGGGAGACCCAGTACTTC	CASSLASRETQYF
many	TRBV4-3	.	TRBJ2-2	TGCGCCAGCAGCCCTTCTGAGGGCGTCACCGGGGAGCTGTTTTTT	CASSPSEGVTGELFF
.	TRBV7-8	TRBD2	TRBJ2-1	TGTGCCAGCAGCTGGAGGACTAGCGGGGGGCGGGAGCAGTTCTTC	CASSWRTSGGREQFF
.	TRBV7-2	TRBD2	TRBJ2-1	TGTGCCAGCAGCCGACTAGCGGGGAGGACCTACAATGAGCAGTTCTTC	CASSRLAGRTYNEQFF
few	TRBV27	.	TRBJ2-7	TGTGCCAGCAGTACACCCGTGGGTGAGCAGTACTTC	CASSTPVGEQYF
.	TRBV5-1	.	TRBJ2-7	TGCGCCAGCAGCTTCGGCGCGGCCCTCTACGAGCAGTACTTC	CASSFGAALYEQYF
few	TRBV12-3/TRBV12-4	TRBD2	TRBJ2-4	TGTGCCAGCAGTTTGCTTAGCGGGGGACCAAACATTCAGTACTTC	CASSLLSGGPNIQYF
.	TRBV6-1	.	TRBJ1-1	TGTGCCAGCAGGTGGGGACAAACCGATCAAGCTTTCTTT	CASRWGQTDQAFF
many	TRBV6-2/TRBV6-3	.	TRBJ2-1	TGTGCCAGCAGTATTTTAAACTACGAGCAGTTCTTC	CASSILNYEQFF
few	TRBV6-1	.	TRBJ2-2	TGTGCCAGCAGCAGGACAGTTACCGGGGAGCTGTTTTTT	CASSRTVTGELFF
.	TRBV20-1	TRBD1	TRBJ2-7	TGCAGTGCTCCCCATCCGGGACAGGGGCTCTACGAGCAGTACTTC	CSAPHPGQGLYEQYF
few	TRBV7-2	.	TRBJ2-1	TGTGCCAGCAGCTTTCTGGGGAGCGGACGAAAGCAGTTCTTC	CASSFLGSGRKQFF
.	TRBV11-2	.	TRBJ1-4	TGTGCCAGCAGCTTACGGTGGGCAACTAATGAAAAACTGTTTTTT	CASSLRWATNEKLFF
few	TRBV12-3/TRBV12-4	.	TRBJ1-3	TGTGCCAGCAGGTTGACCTCTACGGCTGGAAACACCATATATTTT	CASRLTSTAGNTIYF
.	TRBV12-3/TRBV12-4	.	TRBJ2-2	TGTGCCAGCAGTCCCCTGACGCCCCGGGGCGGGGAGCTGTTTTTT	CASSPLTPRGGELFF
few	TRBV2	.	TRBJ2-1	TGTGCCAGCACCCGGAACTACAATGAGCAGTTCTTC	CASTRNYNEQFF
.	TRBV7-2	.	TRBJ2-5	TGTGCCAGCAGTCCGCAGGGTTTGCGGCGTCAAGAGACCCAGTACTTC	CASSPQGLRRQETQYF
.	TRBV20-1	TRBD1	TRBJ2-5	TGCAGTGCTAGAGGTGGACAGGGGTTTAGGGAGACCCAGTACTTC	CSARGGQGFRETQYF
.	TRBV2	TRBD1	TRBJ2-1	TGTGCCAGCCGACTGGACAGGGAGCAGTTCTTC	CASRLDREQFF
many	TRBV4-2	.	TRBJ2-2	TGTGCCAGCAGCCAAGGAGACACGAACACCGGGGAGCTGTTTTTT	CASSQGDTNTGELFF
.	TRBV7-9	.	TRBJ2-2	TGTGCCAGCCGGACCCGGGCAGGGGAGCTGTTTTTT	CASRTRAGELFF
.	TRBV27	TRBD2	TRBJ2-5	TGTGCCAGCATCAGAAGCGGGAGCCAAATTAAGTACCAAGAGACCCAGTACTTC	CASIRSGSQIKYQETQYF
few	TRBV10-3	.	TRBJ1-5	TGTGCCATCAGGCCAGGACTTGAGGGCAATCAGCCCCAGCATTTT	CAIRPGLEGNQPQHF
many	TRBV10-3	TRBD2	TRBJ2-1	TGTGCCATCAGTGGGGGGACTAGCGAAATCAATGAGCAGTTCTTC	CAISGGTSEINEQFF
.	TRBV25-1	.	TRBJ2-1	TGTGCCAGCAGTGAATATAGAAGGATTAATGAGCAGTTCTTC	CASSEYRRINEQFF
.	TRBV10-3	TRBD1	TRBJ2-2	TGTGCCATAGGGGGGACAGGGGCGAACACCGGGGAGCTGTTTTTT	CAIGGTGANTGELFF
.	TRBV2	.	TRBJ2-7	TGTGCCAGCACCCCGGGACCCGCGGCCGAGCAGTACTTC	CASTPGPAAEQYF
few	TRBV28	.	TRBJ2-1	TGTGCCAGCAGTTTAATGGTATCAGGTCTGCCTCGCAATGAGCAGTTCTTC	CASSLMVSGLPRNEQFF
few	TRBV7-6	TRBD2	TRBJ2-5	TGTGCCAGCAGCTTACCTAGCGGGGGCGAGACCCAGTACTTC	CASSLPSGGETQYF
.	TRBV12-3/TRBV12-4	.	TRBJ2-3	TGTGCCAGCAGTTCGGACTTCGACAGCCCAGATACGCAGTATTTT	CASSSDFDSPDTQYF
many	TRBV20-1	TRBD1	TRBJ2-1	TGCAGTGCACCGACAGGGATTGGTAATGAGCAGTTCTTC	CSAPTGIGNEQFF
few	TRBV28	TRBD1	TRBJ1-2	TGTGCCAGCAGTCCACTACAGGGGGGATCGGAGCCTTTC	CASSPLQGGSEPF
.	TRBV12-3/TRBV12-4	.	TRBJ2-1	TGTGCCAGCAGCCTAAATCGACGGACTAAGTCCTTC	CASSLNRRTKSF
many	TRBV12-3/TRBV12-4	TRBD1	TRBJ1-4	TGTGCCAGCAGTAGTCTGAGGGGGCTCGGTGAAAAACTGTTTTTT	CASSSLRGLGEKLFF
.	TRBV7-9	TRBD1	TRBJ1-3	TGTGCCAGCAGCTTCGGACAGGGGACCCGCTCTGGAAACACCATATATTTT	CASSFGQGTRSGNTIYF
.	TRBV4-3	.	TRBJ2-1	TGCGCCAGCAGCCAAGCCCCAACACTCTACAATGAGCAGTTCTTC	CASSQAPTLYNEQFF
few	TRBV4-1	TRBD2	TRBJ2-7	TGCGCCAGCAGCCAAGCGACTAGCGGGTTCTACGAGCAGTACTTC	CASSQATSGFYEQYF
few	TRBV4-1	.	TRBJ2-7	TGCGCCAGCAGCCAAGCGATGTTCAGCGGCAGGGAATACGAGCAGTACTTC	CASSQAMFSGREYEQYF
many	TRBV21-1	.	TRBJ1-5	TGTGCCAGCGACGTCGGGGGGGGTTTCAATCAGCCCCAGCATTTT	CASDVGGGFNQPQHF